The rows below give T cell receptor beta chains drawn from one sample of a study of spatial heterogeneity in lung cancer. MiXCR was run by TCRdb on the 5' RACE reads, yielding one entry per CDR3 protein. Among 8,900 or so distinct CDR3 sequences, 8.5% to 9% were seen once, and the ten largest hold 9.5% to 15%. The starting material was lung tumor tissue, obtained at surgery. The receptor source for this set is a female donor with early-stage non-small cell lung cancer. CDR3s include the opening cysteine and the closing phenylalanine or tryptophan. D genes are given only for firm matches. Clone size is not always given. Where it is, it says once, few, many or a class for expanded clones.

TRBJ1-1	TRBV6-5	TRBD1	15	many	TGTGCCAGCACCCCTCCTCAGGGGGCGCGGACTGAAGCTTTCTTT	CASTPPQGARTEAFF
TRBJ2-5	TRBV20-1	-	15	-	TGCAGTGCTAGAGACAACAGCCGAGGGAAAGAGACCCAGTACTTC	CSARDNSRGKETQYF
TRBJ2-1	TRBV5-4	TRBD2	15	few	TGTGCCAGCAGCTTGAAACTAGCGGGAGACAATGAGCAGTTCTTC	CASSLKLAGDNEQFF
TRBJ1-5	TRBV20-1	-	13	few	TGCAGTGCTTCGACACTAGGAGGTCGGCCCCAGCATTTT	CSASTLGGRPQHF
TRBJ2-7	TRBV5-1	TRBD1	14	medium-sized	TGCGCCAGCAGTTCGACAGGGGACTCCTACGAGCAGTACTTC	CASSSTGDSYEQYF
TRBJ2-7	TRBV5-1	TRBD1	14	many	TGCGCCAGCAGTCCGGGGACAGGGGGGTACGAGCAGTACTTC	CASSPGTGGYEQYF
TRBJ2-7	TRBV5-1	-	15	few	TGCGCCAGCAGCTTGGTGGCAGGAGGGACCTACGAGCAGTACTTC	CASSLVAGGTYEQYF
TRBJ1-1	TRBV28	TRBD1	15	few	TGTGCCAGCAGCAAACAGGGGGGGACGGGCACTGAAGCTTTCTTT	CASSKQGGTGTEAFF
TRBJ1-6	TRBV7-6	TRBD1	16	many	TGTGCCAGCAGCACCCCCATGGGACAGGCCGATTCACCCCTCCACTTT	CASSTPMGQADSPLHF
TRBJ2-7	TRBV19	-	13	medium-sized	TGTGCCAGTAGTATAGGTCCTTCCTACGAGCAGTACTTC	CASSIGPSYEQYF
TRBJ2-1	TRBV29-1	TRBD2	15	-	TGCAGCGTTTCTAGCGGGGGGAATGCCTACAATGAGCAGTTCTTC	CSVSSGGNAYNEQFF
TRBJ2-7	TRBV20-1	-	14	many	TGCAGTGCTAGGGGGAGGTCGAGCTCCTACGAGCAGTACTTC	CSARGRSSSYEQYF
TRBJ2-7	TRBV20-1	TRBD1	19	many	TGCAGTGCTAGAGTTTTGGGAATGTCCCACAGGGGAAGCTCCTACGAGCAGTACTTC	CSARVLGMSHRGSSYEQYF
TRBJ2-2	TRBV7-2	-	13	many	TGTGCCAGCAGCTATCAGAACACCGGGGAGCTGTTTTTT	CASSYQNTGELFF
TRBJ2-5	TRBV29-1	-	15	-	TGCAGCGTTGGGGCTAGCTCGGCGTACCAAGAGACCCAGTACTTC	CSVGASSAYQETQYF
TRBJ1-5	TRBV5-1	-	16	once	TGCGCCAGCAGCTTGGTTCCAGGAGGGTCGGGGCAGCCCCAGCATTTT	CASSLVPGGSGQPQHF
TRBJ2-3	TRBV5-1	-	15	medium-sized	TGCGCCAGCAGCTTGGTTCAGGCCAGCACAGATACGCAGTATTTT	CASSLVQASTDTQYF
TRBJ2-7	TRBV7-9	-	15	few	TGTGCCAGCAGCTTAACGTCCCGGGACATTTACGAGCAGTACTTC	CASSLTSRDIYEQYF
TRBJ2-1	TRBV6-2/TRBV6-3	TRBD1	17	medium-sized	TGTGCCAGCAGGCAACTGGGACAGGGCAACTCCTACAATGAGCAGTTCTTC	CASRQLGQGNSYNEQFF
TRBJ2-1	TRBV7-2	TRBD2	14	many	TGTGCCAGCAGCGTAATTTATAGCGGGGTCGAGCAGTTCTTC	CASSVIYSGVEQFF
TRBJ2-3	TRBV5-1	-	12	-	TGCGCCAGCAGTCCGGGGGAGCTTACGCAGTATTTT	CASSPGELTQYF
TRBJ1-1	TRBV7-9	-	15	-	TGTGCCAGCAGCTTGGGAGGGAGCGGGGGCACTGAAGCTTTCTTT	CASSLGGSGGTEAFF
TRBJ1-2	TRBV4-3	-	16	medium-sized	TGCGCCAGCAGCCAAGATCCGCTGGGGACGGTCTATGGCTACACCTTC	CASSQDPLGTVYGYTF
TRBJ2-7	TRBV5-1	TRBD1	16	few	TGCGCCAGCAGCTTGCCCCGGGACAGGCCAGGGAGTGAGCAGTACTTC	CASSLPRDRPGSEQYF
TRBJ1-2	TRBV20-1	TRBD1	14	medium-sized	TGCAGTGCTCCTACAGGGGGCCTCCACTATGGCTACACCTTC	CSAPTGGLHYGYTF
TRBJ2-7	TRBV7-2	TRBD2	14	-	TGTGCCAGCAGCCCGACTAGCACACACTACGAGCAGTACTTC	CASSPTSTHYEQYF
TRBJ2-2	TRBV20-1	-	14	many	TGCAGTGCTAGAAGGACAAGGGCTACCGGGGAGCTGTTTTTT	CSARRTRATGELFF
TRBJ1-1	TRBV28	-	13	many	TGTGCCAGCAGTTTATACGGGAACACTGAAGCTTTCTTT	CASSLYGNTEAFF
TRBJ2-5	TRBV7-2	-	13	few	TGTGCCAGCAGCCGGGGGGCTTTGGAGACCCAGTACTTC	CASSRGALETQYF